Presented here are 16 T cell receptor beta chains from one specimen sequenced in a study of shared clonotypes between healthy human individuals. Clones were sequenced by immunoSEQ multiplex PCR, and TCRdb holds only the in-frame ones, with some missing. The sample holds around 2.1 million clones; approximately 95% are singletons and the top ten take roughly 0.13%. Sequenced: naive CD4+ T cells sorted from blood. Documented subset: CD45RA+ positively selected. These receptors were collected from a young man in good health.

CDR3 coding DNA: TGCACCAGCAGCCAAGATTTCATTGGACTAGCGGAAACCTACAATGAGCAGTTCTTC. Amino acids: CTSSQDFIGLAETYNEQFF. The chain employs TRBV1 and TRBJ2-1; TRBD2 is the table's D call, not checked against the DNA. TRBV1 constitutes a pseudogene. The CDR3 runs 19 residues.

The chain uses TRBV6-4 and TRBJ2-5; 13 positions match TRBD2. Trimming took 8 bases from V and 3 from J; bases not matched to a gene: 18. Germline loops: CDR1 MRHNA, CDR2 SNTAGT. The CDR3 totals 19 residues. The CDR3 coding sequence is TGTGCCAGCGGTGGAGGGACCGGACTAGCGGGAGCGGAGGAAGAGACCCAGTACTTC. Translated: CASGGGTGLAGAEEETQYF.

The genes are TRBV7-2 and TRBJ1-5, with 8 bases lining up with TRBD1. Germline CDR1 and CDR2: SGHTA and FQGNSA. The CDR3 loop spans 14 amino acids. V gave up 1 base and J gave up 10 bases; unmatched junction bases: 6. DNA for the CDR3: TGTGCCAGCAGCTTAGGGACAGGGACCGGACCCCAGCATTTT. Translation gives CASSLGTGTGPQHF.

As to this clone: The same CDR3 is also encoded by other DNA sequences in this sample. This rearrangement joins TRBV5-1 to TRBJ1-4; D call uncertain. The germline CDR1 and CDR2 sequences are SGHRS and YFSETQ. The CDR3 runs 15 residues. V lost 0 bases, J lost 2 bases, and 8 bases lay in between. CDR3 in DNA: TGCGCCAGCAGCTTGGTAGGAGGGACTAATGAAAAACTGTTTTTT. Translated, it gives CASSLVGGTNEKLFF.

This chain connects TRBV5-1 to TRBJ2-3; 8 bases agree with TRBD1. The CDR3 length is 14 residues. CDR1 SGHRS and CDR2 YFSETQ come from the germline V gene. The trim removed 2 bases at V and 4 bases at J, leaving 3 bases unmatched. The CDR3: CASSFTGGADTQYF. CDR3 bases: TGCGCCAGCAGCTTTACAGGGGGAGCAGATACGCAGTATTTT.

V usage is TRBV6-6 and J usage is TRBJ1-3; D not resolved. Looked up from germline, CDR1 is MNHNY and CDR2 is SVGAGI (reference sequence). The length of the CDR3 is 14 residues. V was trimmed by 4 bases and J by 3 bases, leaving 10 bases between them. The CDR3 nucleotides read TGTGCCAGCAGTTTCCCCCAAGTTGGAAACACCATATATTTT. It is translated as CASSFPQVGNTIYF.

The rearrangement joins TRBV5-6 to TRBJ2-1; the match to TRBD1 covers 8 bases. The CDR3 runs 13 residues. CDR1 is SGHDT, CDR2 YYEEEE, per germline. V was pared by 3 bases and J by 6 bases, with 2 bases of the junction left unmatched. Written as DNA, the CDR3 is TGTGCCAGCAGCTGGGGACAGGTCAATGAGCAGTTCTTC. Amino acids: CASSWGQVNEQFF.

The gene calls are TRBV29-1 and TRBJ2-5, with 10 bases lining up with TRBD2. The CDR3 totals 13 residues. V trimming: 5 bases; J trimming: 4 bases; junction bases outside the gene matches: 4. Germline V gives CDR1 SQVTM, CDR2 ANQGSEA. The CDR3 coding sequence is TGCAGCGTTTCGGCTAGCGGGAGAGAGACCCAGTACTTC. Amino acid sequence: CSVSASGRETQYF.

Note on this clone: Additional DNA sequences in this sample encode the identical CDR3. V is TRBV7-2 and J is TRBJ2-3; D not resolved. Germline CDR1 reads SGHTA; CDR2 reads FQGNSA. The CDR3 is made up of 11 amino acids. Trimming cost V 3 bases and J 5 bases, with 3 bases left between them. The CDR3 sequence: CASSFGDTQYF. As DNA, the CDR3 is TGTGCCAGCAGCTTCGGAGATACGCAGTATTTT.

The CDR3 spells CASQDSPNSPLHF. The CDR3, as DNA: TGTGCCAGCCAAGACAGCCCTAATTCACCCCTCCACTTT. The chain couples TRBV9 to TRBJ1-6; D might be TRBD1 (5 bases). Trimming removed 7 bases at V and 6 bases at J, with 11 bases between. Germline assignment: CDR1 SGDLS and CDR2 YYNGEE. CDR3 size: 13 residues.

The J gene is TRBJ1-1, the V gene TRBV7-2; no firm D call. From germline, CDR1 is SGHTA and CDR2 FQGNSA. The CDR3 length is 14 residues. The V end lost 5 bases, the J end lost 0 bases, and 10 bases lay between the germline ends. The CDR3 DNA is TGTGCCAGCAGCCAACCTACAGTGAACACTGAAGCTTTCTTT. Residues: CASSQPTVNTEAFF.

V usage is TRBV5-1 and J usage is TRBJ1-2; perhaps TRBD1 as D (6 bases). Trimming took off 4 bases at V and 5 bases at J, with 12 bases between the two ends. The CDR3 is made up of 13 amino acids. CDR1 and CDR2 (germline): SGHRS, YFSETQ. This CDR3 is CASSPTGLYGYTF. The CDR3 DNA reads TGCGCCAGCAGCCCGACAGGCCTATATGGCTACACCTTC.

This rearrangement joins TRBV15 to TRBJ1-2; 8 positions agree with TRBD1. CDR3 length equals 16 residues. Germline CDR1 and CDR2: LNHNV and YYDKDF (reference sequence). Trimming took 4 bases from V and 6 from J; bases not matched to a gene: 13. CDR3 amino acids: CATSKLDRAMRDGYTF. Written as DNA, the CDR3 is TGTGCCACCAGCAAACTGGACAGGGCTATGAGGGATGGCTACACCTTC. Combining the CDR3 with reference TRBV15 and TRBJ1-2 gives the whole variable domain DAMVIQNPRYQVTQFGKPVTLSCSQTLNHNVMYWYQQKSSQAPKLLFHYYDKDFNNEADTPDNFQSRRPNTSFCFLDIRSPGLGDTAMYLCATSKLDRAMRDGYTFGSGTRLTVV.

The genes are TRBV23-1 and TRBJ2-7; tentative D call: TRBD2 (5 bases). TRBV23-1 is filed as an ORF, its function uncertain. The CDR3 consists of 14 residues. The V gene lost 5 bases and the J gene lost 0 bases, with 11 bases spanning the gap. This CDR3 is CASSGGFSSYEQYF. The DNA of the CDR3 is TGCGCCAGCAGTGGCGGGTTTAGCTCCTACGAGCAGTACTTC.

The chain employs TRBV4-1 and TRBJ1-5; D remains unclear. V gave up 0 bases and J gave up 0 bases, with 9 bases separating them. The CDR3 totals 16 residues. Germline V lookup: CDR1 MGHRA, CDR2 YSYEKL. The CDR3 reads CASSQDSQISNQPQHF. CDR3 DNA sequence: TGCGCCAGCAGCCAAGATAGTCAGATTAGCAATCAGCCCCAGCATTTT.

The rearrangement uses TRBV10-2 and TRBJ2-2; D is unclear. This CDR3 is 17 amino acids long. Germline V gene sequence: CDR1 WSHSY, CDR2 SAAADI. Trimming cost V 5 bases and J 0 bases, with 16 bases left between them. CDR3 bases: TGCGCCAGCAGTCAGAATGCCGACGGTCCGAACACCGGGGAGCTGTTTTTT. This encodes CASSQNADGPNTGELFF.